Listed here are 30 T cell receptor beta chains from one sample, sequenced in a study of identical twins. TCRdb reprocessed the 5' RACE reads via MiXCR and lists one record per CDR3 protein. The data contain around 500,000 distinct CDR3 sequences, about 14% of them seen just once; the ten biggest clones take up about 0.52%. These records were also assigned to another study, of yellow fever vaccine responses in identical twins.

Sequenced sample: CD4+ T cells sorted from blood. The receptor source for this set is a woman aged 18-35 years in good health.

The genes are TRBV20-1 and TRBJ1-3, with D unclear. The germline CDR1 and CDR2 sequences are DFQATT and SNEGSKA (reference sequence). Trimming cost V 2 bases and J 7 bases, with 9 bases left between them. The CDR3 spans 12 residues. The CDR3 region has the DNA TGCAGTGCTAGACAGGTTTGGAACACCATATATTTT. It codes for CSARQVWNTIYF.

This sequence joins TRBV3-1 and TRBJ2-3; a weak D match, TRBD1 (6 bases). V lost 1 base and J 6 bases, leaving 11 bases between the germline ends. There are 14 residues in the CDR3. Per the germline V gene, CDR1 is LGHDT and CDR2 is YNNKEL (reference sequence). CDR3 nucleotide sequence: TGTGCCAGCAGCCAAGCCTCAGGGGCTGATACGCAGTATTTT. Translated, it gives CASSQASGADTQYF.

This sequence joins TRBV6-1 and TRBJ1-2; TRBD1 is a possible D gene (6 bases). This CDR3 contains 14 residues. Looked up from germline, CDR1 is MNHNS and CDR2 is SASEGT. Trimming pared 0 bases from V and 7 bases from J, leaving 12 bases between. This chain's CDR3 is CASSEATGFFGYTF. The CDR3 nucleotides are TGTGCCAGCAGTGAAGCGACAGGATTCTTTGGCTACACCTTC.

As DNA, the CDR3 is TGTGCCAGCAAGAACAGGGGACTAGCGTCCTACAATGAGCAGTTCTTC. This codes for CASKNRGLASYNEQFF. The chain combines TRBV2 with TRBJ2-1; TRBD2 matches at 10 bases. Germline values: CDR1 SNHLY, CDR2 FYNNEI. This CDR3 is built from 16 residues. Trimming removed 7 bases from V and 1 base from J; junction bases left unmatched: 7.

V is TRBV19 and J is TRBJ2-2; 7 bases align to TRBD2. There are 16 residues in the CDR3. The germline gives CDR1 LNHDA, CDR2 SQIVND (reference sequence). The CDR3 DNA is TGTGCGCGGACCCCCAACTGGACTAGGAACACCGGGGAGCTGTTTTTT. It translates to CARTPNWTRNTGELFF.

The J gene is TRBJ2-3, the V gene TRBV11-2; D not resolved. The germline gives CDR1 SGHAT, CDR2 FQNNGV. V dropped 1 base and J dropped 0 bases, with 5 bases sitting between them. The length of the CDR3 is 14 residues. The CDR3 DNA follows: TGTGCCAGCAGCTTAGTTGTGAGCACAGATACGCAGTATTTT. Translated: CASSLVVSTDTQYF. Full variable domain (remainder filled in from reference TRBV11-2 and TRBJ2-3): EAGVAQSPRYKIIEKRQSVAFWCNPISGHATLYWYQQILGQGPKLLIQFQNNGVVDDSQLPKDRFSAERLKGVDSTLKIQPAKLEDSAVYLCASSLVVSTDTQYFGPGTRLTVL.

This clonotype was detected a few times. CDR3 sequence reads: CASRDQTSGGVNEQFF. The CDR3 nucleotides read TGTGCCAGCAGGGACCAGACTAGCGGAGGGGTCAATGAGCAGTTCTTC. This chain uses TRBV7-9 with TRBJ2-1; the match to TRBD2 covers 9 bases. CDR3 size: 16 residues. Germline assignment: CDR1 SEHNR and CDR2 FQNEAQ (reference sequence). V dropped 6 bases and J dropped 6; count of bases not matched to a gene: 12.

There are a few counts of this clonotype. The V gene is TRBV20-1, the J gene TRBJ2-7; 12 bases are shared with TRBD2. Per the germline V gene, CDR1 is DFQATT and CDR2 is SNEGSKA (reference sequence). V lost 3 bases and J lost 5; bases outside the gene matches: 11. The CDR3 sequence is 16 residues long. CDR3: CSASSTGLAGLDEQYF. In DNA form, the CDR3 reads TGCAGTGCTAGTAGTACAGGACTAGCGGGGTTGGACGAGCAGTACTTC.

This clonotype has only a few counts. J is TRBJ2-7 and V is TRBV28; no clear D gene. The germline V gene has CDR1 MDHEN and CDR2 SYDVKM. The length of the CDR3 is 10 residues. V was trimmed by 6 bases and J by 8 bases, leaving 8 bases between them. The CDR3 DNA follows: TGTGCCAGCAGATCCCTCAAGCAGTACTTC. Amino acids: CASRSLKQYF.

The sample holds a few counts of this clonotype. This chain joins TRBV6-1 and TRBJ2-7; 8 bases are shared with TRBD1. Germline trimming cut 5 bases from V and 6 bases from J; bases unmatched to any gene: 6. Per the germline V gene, CDR1 is MNHNS and CDR2 is SASEGT. The CDR3 runs 13 residues. The CDR3 DNA is TGTGCCAGCAGTACAACACAGGGGGGCGAGCAGTACTTC. This translates into CASSTTQGGEQYF.

This clonotype was observed a handful of times. J is TRBJ2-3 and V is TRBV7-9, with TRBD2 matching over 7 bases. The CDR3 covers 15 residues. Germline V gene sequence: CDR1 SEHNR, CDR2 FQNEAQ (reference sequence). V was pared by 5 bases and J by 0 bases, with 5 bases of the junction left unmatched. The CDR3 here is CASSSGTPSTDTQYF. CDR3 DNA sequence: TGTGCCAGCAGCAGCGGGACGCCAAGCACAGATACGCAGTATTTT.

This clonotype appeared a few times. This rearrangement joins TRBV28 to TRBJ1-5; D unresolved. V lost 6 bases, J lost 0 bases, and 12 bases lay in between. CDR1 and CDR2 from the germline V gene are MDHEN and SYDVKM. This CDR3 contains 15 residues. This chain's CDR3 is CASRSRFYSNQPQHF. DNA of the CDR3: TGTGCCAGCAGAAGTCGATTTTATAGCAATCAGCCCCAGCATTTT.

This clonotype was observed a handful of times. The rearrangement uses TRBV5-1 and TRBJ2-3; D gene uncertain. CDR3 length: 14 amino acids. Trimming pared 1 base from V and 3 bases from J, leaving 9 bases between. Looked up from germline, CDR1 is SGHRS and CDR2 is YFSETQ. The CDR3 sequence: CASSLLGYTDTQYF. CDR3 nucleotides: TGCGCCAGCAGCTTGCTGGGCTATACAGATACGCAGTATTTT.

This clonotype was counted a few times. The V gene is TRBV11-2, the J gene TRBJ2-3; D not certain. The CDR3 spans 15 residues. The V gene's germline CDR1 is SGHAT and CDR2 FQNNGV. Trimming cost V 0 bases and J 0 bases, with 7 bases left between them. Here the CDR3 DNA reads TGTGCCAGCAGCTTAGATGACGTGAGCACAGATACGCAGTATTTT. Residues: CASSLDDVSTDTQYF.

The genes are TRBV30 and TRBJ2-3, with D perhaps matching TRBD2 (6 bases). Germline CDR1 is GTSNPN and CDR2 is SVGIG (reference sequence). Deletions cut 1 base from V and 5 bases from J, with 13 bases between. There are 14 residues in the CDR3. CDR3 coding DNA: TGTGCCTGGAGTGATAGCGGTTGGGGAGATACGCAGTATTTT. It yields the protein CAWSDSGWGDTQYF.

The V and J genes are TRBV11-2 and TRBJ2-1; D is undetermined. Trimming stripped 0 bases from V and 9 bases from J, with 12 bases between. The length of the CDR3 is 14 residues. CDR1 is SGHAT, CDR2 FQNNGV, per germline. The CDR3 sequence: CASSLDSVSSEQFF. DNA for the CDR3: TGTGCCAGCAGCTTAGATTCAGTTTCTTCTGAGCAGTTCTTC.

This clonotype has ten or more counts. This chain links TRBV7-2 with TRBJ2-3; TRBD1 is a possible D gene (5 bases). The V end was cut by 5 bases, the J end by 6 bases, with 6 bases between. The CDR3 spans 11 residues. Germline CDR1 SGHTA, CDR2 FQGNSA. The CDR3 loop is CASSKGDTQYF. Written as DNA, the CDR3 is TGTGCCAGCAGCAAGGGGGATACGCAGTATTTT.

Worth noting for this clonotype: The junction and the germline gene differ at one end; a read error may be behind it. The genes are TRBV29-1 and TRBJ2-7; D is unresolved. Germline CDR1 is SQVTM and CDR2 is ANQGSEA. There are 13 residues in the CDR3. CDR3 amino acids: CSVEDLKDYEQYF. The CDR3 DNA follows: TGCAGCGTGGAAGACCTGAAGGACTACGAGCAGTACTTC.

The table lists this clonotype with a few counts. V and J are TRBV5-1 and TRBJ2-3; D possibly matches TRBD1 or TRBD2 (5 bases each). This CDR3 is built from 16 residues. From germline, CDR1 is SGHRS and CDR2 YFSETQ. V shed 7 bases and J shed 5 bases, with 23 bases lying between them. CDR3 bases: TGCGCCAGCGGAACAAGGGACGGTGGTGGCCGAGATACGCAGTATTTT. This translates into CASGTRDGGGRDTQYF.

The CDR3, as DNA: TGTGCCAGCAGCTCCCTTGCCGGGGAGCTGTTTTTT. Its protein product is CASSSLAGELFF. This rearrangement joins TRBV11-2 to TRBJ2-2; unclear D gene. The germline CDR1 and CDR2 sequences are SGHAT and FQNNGV. V lost 4 bases and J lost 6, with 6 bases in between. This CDR3 is 12 amino acids long.

This rearrangement joins TRBV11-2 to TRBJ2-4, with D unclear. Germline-derived CDR1 and CDR2 are SGHAT and FQNNGV. This CDR3 has 13 residues. V lost 4 bases and J lost 1, with 5 bases in between. The CDR3 is CASSSDAKNIQYF. The CDR3 region has the DNA TGTGCCAGCAGCTCGGATGCCAAAAACATTCAGTACTTC.

This clonotype was recorded many times. The rearrangement links TRBV20-1 to TRBJ1-2; D is uncertain. V was clipped by 0 bases and J by 2 bases, with 7 bases between them. Looked up from germline, CDR1 is DFQATT and CDR2 is SNEGSKA (reference sequence). CDR3 length: 13 amino acids. The CDR3 sequence: CSARDLANYGYTF. As DNA, the CDR3 is TGCAGTGCTAGAGATCTGGCAAACTATGGCTACACCTTC.

This clonotype came up a few times. This chain uses TRBV5-5 with TRBJ1-2; 10 bases agree with TRBD1. CDR1 SGHKS and CDR2 YYEKEE come from the germline V gene (reference sequence). This CDR3 region has 13 residues. V lost 7 bases and J lost 0; bases outside the gene matches: 0. The CDR3 sequence is CASGTGANYGYTF. In DNA form, the CDR3 reads TGTGCCAGCGGGACAGGGGCTAACTATGGCTACACCTTC.

This clonotype came up a few times. The chain recombines TRBV7-9 with TRBJ1-1; D is perhaps TRBD1 (6 bases). V was pared by 3 bases and J by 2 bases, with 10 bases between. Germline CDR1 is SEHNR and CDR2 is FQNEAQ (reference sequence). This CDR3 is built from 14 residues. The CDR3, as DNA: TGTGCCAGCAGCTTCACAGGGCCCAACACTGAAGCTTTCTTT. This codes for CASSFTGPNTEAFF.

The chain uses TRBV5-1 and TRBJ2-7; D not certain. V lost 5 bases and J lost 2, with 11 bases in between. CDR3 size: 13 residues. Germline values: CDR1 SGHRS, CDR2 YFSETQ. The CDR3 DNA follows: TGCGCCAGCAGATCAGACCGGGCCTACGAGCAGTACTTC. Amino acid sequence: CASRSDRAYEQYF.

The chain joins TRBV29-1 to TRBJ2-3; 7 bases agree with TRBD1. The V segment lost 3 bases and the J segment 4 bases; nucleotides outside the gene matches: 7. The germline gives CDR1 SQVTM, CDR2 ANQGSEA. CDR3 length equals 14 residues. The CDR3: CSVEGTVGADTQYF. CDR3 sequence (DNA): TGCAGCGTTGAGGGGACAGTGGGGGCAGATACGCAGTATTTT.

This chain connects TRBV11-1 to TRBJ2-1; weak D call: TRBD2 (5 bases). With 1 base removed from V and 7 bases from J, the gap between germline ends came to 23 bases. Per the germline V gene, CDR1 is SGHAT and CDR2 is FQDESV (reference sequence). This CDR3 region has 18 residues. CDR3 loop: CASSLETALALLRNEQFF. CDR3 DNA: TGTGCCAGCAGCTTAGAAACCGCCCTAGCCCTTCTTCGGAATGAGCAGTTCTTC. The variable domain in full, with the rest retrieved from reference TRBV11-1 and TRBJ2-1, is EAEVAQSPRYKITEKSQAVAFWCDPISGHATLYWYRQILGQGPELLVQFQDESVVDDSQLPKDRFSAERLKGVDSTLKIQPAELGDSAMYLCASSLETALALLRNEQFFGPGTRLTVL.

The CDR3 DNA is TGTGCCAGCAGCTTCGCGGGACTCCCGCAGTATTTT. Protein sequence: CASSFAGLPQYF. The chain combines TRBV5-6 with TRBJ2-3; a weak D match, TRBD2 (6 bases). The V end was cut by 2 bases, the J end by 10 bases, with 11 bases between. The CDR3 has 12 residues. Germline V gene sequence: CDR1 SGHDT, CDR2 YYEEEE.

In this sample, this clonotype turned up a few times. The gene calls are TRBV4-2 and TRBJ2-3; TRBD2 matches 11 bases. Germline CDR1 LGHNA, CDR2 YNFKEQ. The V and J ends lost 0 bases and 0 bases, in that order; junction bases with no gene match: 8. The CDR3 has 19 residues. CDR3 DNA: TGTGCCAGCAGCCAAGATCAGGTAGCGGGGGGGCATAGCACAGATACGCAGTATTTT. Its translation is CASSQDQVAGGHSTDTQYF.

This chain connects TRBV28 to TRBJ2-2; tentatively, D is TRBD1 or TRBD2 (5 bases each). Germline-derived CDR1 and CDR2 are MDHEN and SYDVKM. V was clipped by 5 bases and J by 2 bases, with 12 bases between them. This CDR3 has 15 residues. The CDR3 DNA reads as TGTGCCAGCAGTGGGGGTGGGGGAAACACCGGGGAGCTGTTTTTT. This encodes CASSGGGGNTGELFF.